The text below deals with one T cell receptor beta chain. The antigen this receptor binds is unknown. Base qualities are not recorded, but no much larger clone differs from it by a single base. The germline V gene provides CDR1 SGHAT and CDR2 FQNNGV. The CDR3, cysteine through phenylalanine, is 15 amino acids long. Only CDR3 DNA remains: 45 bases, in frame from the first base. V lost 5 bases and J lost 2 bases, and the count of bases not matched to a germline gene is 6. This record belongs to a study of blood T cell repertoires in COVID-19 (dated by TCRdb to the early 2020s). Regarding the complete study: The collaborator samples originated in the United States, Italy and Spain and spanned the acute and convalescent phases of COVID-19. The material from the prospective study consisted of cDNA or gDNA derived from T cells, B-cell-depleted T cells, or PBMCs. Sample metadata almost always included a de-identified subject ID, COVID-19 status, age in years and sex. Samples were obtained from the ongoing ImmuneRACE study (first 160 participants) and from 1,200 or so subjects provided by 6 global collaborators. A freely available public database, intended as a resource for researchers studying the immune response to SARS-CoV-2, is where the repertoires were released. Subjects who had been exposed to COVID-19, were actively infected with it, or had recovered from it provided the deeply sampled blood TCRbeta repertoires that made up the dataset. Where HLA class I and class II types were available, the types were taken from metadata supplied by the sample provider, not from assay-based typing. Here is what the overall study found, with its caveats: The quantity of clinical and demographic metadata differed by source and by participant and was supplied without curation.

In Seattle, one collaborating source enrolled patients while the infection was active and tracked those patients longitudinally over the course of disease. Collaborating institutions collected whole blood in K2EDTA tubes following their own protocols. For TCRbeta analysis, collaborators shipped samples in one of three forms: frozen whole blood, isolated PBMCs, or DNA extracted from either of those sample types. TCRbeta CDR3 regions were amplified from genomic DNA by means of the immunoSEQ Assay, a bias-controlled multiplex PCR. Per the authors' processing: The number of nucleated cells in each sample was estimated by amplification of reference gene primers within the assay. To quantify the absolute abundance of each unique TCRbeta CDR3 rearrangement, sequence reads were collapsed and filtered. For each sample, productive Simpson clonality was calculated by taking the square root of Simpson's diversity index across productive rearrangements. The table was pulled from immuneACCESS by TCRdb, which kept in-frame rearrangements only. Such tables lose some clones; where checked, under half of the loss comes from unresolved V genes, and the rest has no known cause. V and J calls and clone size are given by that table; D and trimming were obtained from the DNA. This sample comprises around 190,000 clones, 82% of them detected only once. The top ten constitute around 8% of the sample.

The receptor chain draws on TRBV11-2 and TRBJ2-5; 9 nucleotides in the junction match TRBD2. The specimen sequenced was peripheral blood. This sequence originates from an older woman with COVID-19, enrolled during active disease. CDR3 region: CASSPAGGWQETQYF. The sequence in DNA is TGTGCCAGCAGCCCAGCGGGGGGTTGGCAAGAGACCCAGTACTTC.